The 30 T cell receptor beta chains given below trace back to one sample, sequenced in a study of shared clonotypes between healthy human individuals. Sequencing used immunoSEQ multiplex PCR; TCRdb keeps in-frame clones, though not all of them. The sample shows about 690,000 clones, 90% of them seen only once. Sequenced: memory CD8+ T cells from PBMCs. Subset specified: CD45RO+ cells pooled with CCR7-negative TemRA cells. These receptors were taken from a man aged 18 to 29 in good health. Some clones in this sample may be carry-over from other donors' samples.

This chain connects TRBV6-5 to TRBJ2-6; no reliable D call. V was shortened by 6 bases and J by 4 bases, with 13 bases between the two germline ends. There are 15 residues in the CDR3. The germline V gene has CDR1 MNHEY and CDR2 SVGAGI. The CDR3 sequence: CASSRDQAGANVLTF. Here the CDR3 DNA reads TGTGCCAGCAGCCGTGACCAAGCCGGGGCCAACGTCCTGACTTTC.

The chain is built from TRBV27 and TRBJ2-1; D is unresolved. Germline-derived CDR1 and CDR2 are MNHEY and SMNVEV (reference sequence). Trimming cost V 5 bases and J 6 bases, with 14 bases left between them. The CDR3 covers 14 residues. DNA of the CDR3: TGTGCCAGCAGTGTAGAGAGACACCTCAATGAGCAGTTCTTC. Translating gives CASSVERHLNEQFF.

The rearrangement links TRBV9 to TRBJ1-1; 10 bases are shared with TRBD1. CDR1 and CDR2 from the germline V gene are SGDLS and YYNGEE. The CDR3 is 14 amino acids. The ends lost 0 bases at V and 6 bases at J; junction bases unmatched: 2. CDR3 region: CASSVGDRGAEAFF. CDR3 sequence (DNA): TGTGCCAGCAGCGTAGGGGACAGGGGAGCTGAAGCTTTCTTT. Drawing the rest from reference TRBV9 and TRBJ1-1, the complete variable domain is DSGVTQTPKHLITATGQRVTLRCSPRSGDLSVYWYQQSLDQGLQFLIQYYNGEERAKGNILERFSAQQFPDLHSELNLSSLELGDSALYFCASSVGDRGAEAFFGQGTRLTVV.

This clone appeared a single time. The rearrangement uses TRBV19 and TRBJ1-2; D is ambiguous. This CDR3 contains 13 residues. Trimming left V 5 bases short and J 8 bases short, with 15 bases between. Germline CDR1 and CDR2: LNHDA and SQIVND (reference sequence). This CDR3 is CASSSQFPWGYTF. The DNA for the CDR3 is TGTGCCAGTAGTTCCCAGTTCCCTTGGGGCTACACCTTC.

The chain is built from TRBV7-8 and TRBJ1-1; a weak D match, TRBD1 (5 bases). The CDR3 loop spans 15 amino acids. Germline V gene sequence: CDR1 SGHVS, CDR2 FQNEAQ. Trimming removed 1 base from V and 0 bases from J, with 9 bases in between. CDR3: CASSLVRTMNTEAFF. The CDR3 DNA follows: TGTGCCAGCAGCTTAGTGCGGACAATGAACACTGAAGCTTTCTTT.

V is TRBV28 and J is TRBJ2-6; 9 bases map to TRBD1. The CDR3 covers 19 residues. Unmatched junction bases numbered 16, after V lost 10 bases and J lost 0 bases. Germline CDR1 reads MDHEN; CDR2 reads SYDVKM. The CDR3 protein is CANRPGTGFLDSGANVLTF. The CDR3 DNA is TGTGCCAACCGTCCCGGGACAGGGTTCCTCGACTCTGGGGCCAACGTCCTGACTTTC.

Of note for this clone: The junction and the germline gene differ at one end; a read error may be behind it. The chain carries TRBV13 and TRBJ2-7; D is possibly TRBD2 (6 bases). Germline V gives CDR1 PRHDT, CDR2 FYEKMQ (reference sequence). There are 14 residues in the CDR3. CDR3: CASSVGRESYEQYF. The CDR3 nucleotides read TGTGCCAGCAGCGTAGGACGGGAGTCCTACGAGCAGTACTTC.

The chain carries TRBV19 and TRBJ1-5; D unresolved. Trimming stripped 1 base from V and 7 bases from J, with 8 bases between. This CDR3 has 13 residues. Germline V gene lookup returns CDR1 LNHDA and CDR2 SQIVND (reference sequence). The CDR3: CASSIGLPQPQHF. The CDR3, as DNA: TGTGCCAGTAGTATAGGTCTACCACAGCCCCAGCATTTT.

V usage is TRBV28 and J usage is TRBJ1-1, with TRBD1 matching 8 bases. This CDR3 region has 15 residues. CDR1 is MDHEN, CDR2 SYDVKM, per germline. Trimming at V came to 8 bases and at J to 2 bases, leaving 10 bases not matched to a gene. CDR3 sequence reads: CASGTQGEINTEAFF. CDR3 sequence (DNA): TGTGCCAGCGGAACACAGGGGGAGATTAACACTGAAGCTTTCTTT. Full variable domain (outside the CDR3, taken from reference TRBV28 and TRBJ1-1): DVKVTQSSRYLVKRTGEKVFLECVQDMDHENMFWYRQDPGLGLRLIYFSYDVKMKEKGDIPEGYSVSREKKERFSLILESASTNQTSMYLCASGTQGEINTEAFFGQGTRLTVV.

The genes are TRBV9 and TRBJ2-7; D is possibly TRBD1 (6 bases). Trimming cost V 5 bases and J 6 bases, with 12 bases left between them. The CDR3 contains 12 residues. CDR1 is SGDLS and CDR2 is YYNGEE in the germline V gene. This CDR3 is CASSGWGPEQYF. CDR3 DNA: TGTGCCAGCAGTGGCTGGGGGCCCGAGCAGTACTTC.

The gene calls are TRBV7-3 and TRBJ2-7; the match to TRBD1 covers 11 bases. CDR1 and CDR2 (germline): SGHTA, FQGTGA. There are 18 residues in the CDR3. V was clipped by 5 bases and J by 4 bases; unmatched bases: 16. CDR3: CASSAGQGAKRELYEQYF. In DNA form, the CDR3 reads TGTGCCAGCAGCGCAGGACAGGGGGCAAAGCGGGAGTTGTACGAGCAGTACTTC.

The chain has TRBV11-2 and TRBJ1-1, with 11 bases fitting TRBD1. This CDR3 comprises 19 residues. With 5 bases clipped from V and 3 bases from J, the junction kept 17 bases outside the gene matches. Germline lookup yields CDR1 SGHAT and CDR2 FQNNGV. The CDR3 DNA is TGTGCCAGCAGCCCGCGCCCGGGGACAGGGGGTTCGGGTGACACTGAAGCTTTCTTT. Translating it yields CASSPRPGTGGSGDTEAFF.

The CDR3 bases are TGTGCCATCAAGGACAGATCCTACGAGCAGTACTTC. Protein sequence: CAIKDRSYEQYF. The gene calls are TRBV10-3 and TRBJ2-7; D may be TRBD1 (6 bases). The germline V gene encodes CDR1 ENHRY and CDR2 SYGVKD. The CDR3 contains 12 residues. V lost 7 bases and J 1 base, leaving 8 bases between the germline ends.

This clone was seen a single time. The V call is TRBV6-5, the J call TRBJ2-7; 13 bases align to TRBD2. The V and J ends lost 8 bases and 6 bases, in that order; junction bases with no gene match: 7. This CDR3 is 14 amino acids long. From germline, CDR1 is MNHEY and CDR2 SVGAGI. Here the CDR3 DNA reads TGTGCCAGCGGCGGACTAGCGGGAGACTTCGAGCAGTACTTC. Translating gives CASGGLAGDFEQYF.

The chain has TRBV28 and TRBJ2-3; 11 bases match TRBD2. The CDR3 is made up of 16 amino acids. Trimming removed 3 bases from V and 4 bases from J; junction bases left unmatched: 6. Germline values: CDR1 MDHEN, CDR2 SYDVKM. The CDR3 protein is CASSLLGLADPDTQYF. In DNA form, the CDR3 reads TGTGCCAGCAGTTTGCTGGGACTAGCGGACCCAGATACGCAGTATTTT.

This chain uses TRBV5-1 with TRBJ2-2; possible D gene TRBD1, 8 bases. There are 19 residues in the CDR3. CDR1 is SGHRS and CDR2 is YFSETQ in the germline V gene. Trimming shortened V by 0 bases and J by 0 bases, and 18 bases separated the two germline ends. The CDR3 region is CASSLGTRDRSPNTGELFF. The CDR3 DNA sequence: TGCGCCAGCAGCTTGGGGACTAGGGACAGGAGCCCGAACACCGGGGAGCTGTTTTTT.

This clone has only a few counts. The chain combines TRBV10-3 with TRBJ1-1; D gene uncertain. Germline V gene lookup returns CDR1 ENHRY and CDR2 SYGVKD. The CDR3 runs 13 residues. V was shortened by 7 bases and J by 11 bases, with 20 bases between the two germline ends. In DNA, the CDR3 is TGTGCCATCAAACCGGGATCCCTCGTATATGCTTTCTTT. As protein: CAIKPGSLVYAFF.

This chain joins TRBV19 and TRBJ1-2, with D possibly matching TRBD1 (6 bases). V was trimmed by 3 bases and J by 6 bases, leaving 17 bases between them. Germline V gene lookup returns CDR1 LNHDA and CDR2 SQIVND (reference sequence). The CDR3 is made up of 15 amino acids. The CDR3, as DNA: TGTGCCAGTAGTATCGGGACAACCCCCTCGGATGGCTACACCTTC. Protein: CASSIGTTPSDGYTF.

The rearrangement uses TRBV2 and TRBJ1-1; no definite D call. Trimming shortened V by 7 bases and J by 13 bases, and 22 bases separated the two germline ends. This CDR3 contains 13 residues. Germline loops: CDR1 SNHLY, CDR2 FYNNEI. The CDR3, as DNA: TGTGCCAGCACGGAAGGACCCACAAAAGGAGGTTTCTTT. Protein sequence: CASTEGPTKGGFF.

The rearrangement joins TRBV20-1 to TRBJ2-1; D unclear. Germline V gives CDR1 DFQATT, CDR2 SNEGSKA (reference sequence). The CDR3 consists of 11 residues. Deletions cut 0 bases from V and 8 bases from J, with 5 bases between. This CDR3 is CSARDRYEQFF. DNA for the CDR3: TGCAGTGCTAGAGATCGGTATGAGCAGTTCTTC.

With respect to this clone: Other DNA sequences of this sample code for an identical CDR3. The chain uses TRBV7-3 and TRBJ2-7; 9 bases fit TRBD2. V was pared by 2 bases and J by 2 bases, with 1 base of the junction left unmatched. Per the germline V gene, CDR1 is SGHTA and CDR2 is FQGTGA. The CDR3 contains 14 residues. In nucleotides, the CDR3 is TGTGCCAGCAGCTTAGCGGGAGGGCCCTACGAGCAGTACTTC. This translates into CASSLAGGPYEQYF.

V gene TRBV27 combines with J gene TRBJ2-3, with 7 bases fitting TRBD2. Germline CDR1 and CDR2: MNHEY and SMNVEV (reference sequence). J lost 6 bases, V lost 2 bases, and 14 bases had no gene match. The CDR3 runs to 17 residues. This chain's CDR3 is CASSLKWRETLGDTQYF. In nucleotides, the CDR3 is TGTGCCAGCAGTTTAAAGTGGCGGGAGACTTTGGGGGATACGCAGTATTTT.

This clone was observed once. This chain joins TRBV28 and TRBJ1-4; weak D call: TRBD1 (5 bases). This CDR3 has 15 residues. V was clipped by 1 base and J by 3 bases, with 9 bases between them. Germline V CDR1 and CDR2: MDHEN, SYDVKM. The CDR3 bases are TGTGCCAGCAGTTTATCGGCAGGGCCTAATGAAAAACTGTTTTTT. It yields the protein CASSLSAGPNEKLFF.

This clone showed up just once. V gene TRBV2 combines with J gene TRBJ2-7; D is perhaps TRBD1 (6 bases). The CDR3 is 13 amino acids. V gave up 7 bases and J gave up 6 bases, with 16 bases separating them. Germline lookup yields CDR1 SNHLY and CDR2 FYNNEI. The CDR3 bases are TGTGCCAGCACCCCTAATTGGGGGCCCGAGCAGTACTTC. Its translation is CASTPNWGPEQYF. The entire variable domain, with the rest obtained from reference TRBV2 and TRBJ2-7, is as follows: EPEVTQTPSHQVTQMGQEVILRCVPISNHLYFYWYRQILGQKVEFLVSFYNNEISEKSEIFDDQFSVERPDGSNFTLKIRSTKLEDSAMYFCASTPNWGPEQYFGPGTRLTVT.

The V and J genes are TRBV28 and TRBJ1-2; possible D gene TRBD1, 5 bases. CDR1 is MDHEN, CDR2 SYDVKM, per germline. Trimming left V 3 bases short and J 2 bases short, with 13 bases between. The CDR3 has 15 residues. The DNA for the CDR3 is TGTGCCAGCAGTTTGGCCAGGGAGGTAAACTATGGCTACACCTTC. It is translated as CASSLAREVNYGYTF.

The DNA of the CDR3 is TGTGCCAGCAGCTCCTTGGTGGGGGCTAATGAAAAACTGTTTTTT. It is translated as CASSSLVGANEKLFF. This sequence joins TRBV5-4 and TRBJ1-4; D is perhaps TRBD1 (5 bases). CDR1 is SGHNT, CDR2 YYREEE, per germline (reference sequence). V lost 3 bases and J 3 bases, leaving 12 bases between the germline ends. The CDR3 has 15 amino acids.

Comments on this clone: Other DNA variants within this sample encode the same CDR3. DNA for the CDR3: TGTGCCAGCAGTTCCGGACTAGACTACAATGAGCAGTTCTTC. It yields the protein CASSSGLDYNEQFF. This chain joins TRBV27 and TRBJ2-1; TRBD2 agrees at 7 bases. This CDR3 spans 14 amino acids. Per germline, CDR1 MNHEY and CDR2 SMNVEV (reference sequence). V lost 4 bases to trimming and J lost 3 bases; unmatched junction nucleotides: 3.

J is TRBJ2-5 and V is TRBV27; no firm D call. Germline V gene data show CDR1 as MNHEY and CDR2 as SMNVEV (reference sequence). The CDR3 spans 13 residues. V shed 4 bases and J shed 2 bases, with 8 bases lying between them. CDR3 sequence (DNA): TGTGCCAGCAGTTATAGAACACAAGAGACCCAGTACTTC. Amino acid sequence: CASSYRTQETQYF.

The rearrangement links TRBV28 to TRBJ2-1; 12 positions match TRBD2. The CDR3 covers 16 residues. Germline loops: CDR1 MDHEN, CDR2 SYDVKM. The trim removed 5 bases at V and 2 bases at J, leaving 4 bases unmatched. CDR3 in DNA: TGTGCCAGCAGTCCCCGACTAGCGGGAGCCTACAATGAGCAGTTCTTC. As protein: CASSPRLAGAYNEQFF.

The J gene is TRBJ2-1, the V gene TRBV6-4; 7 nucleotides match TRBD2. Germline V lookup: CDR1 MRHNA, CDR2 SNTAGT. CDR3 length equals 12 residues. With 3 bases clipped from V and 9 bases from J, the junction kept 2 bases outside the gene matches. This CDR3 is CASSETSFEQFF. CDR3 sequence (DNA): TGTGCCAGCAGTGAGACTAGCTTTGAGCAGTTCTTC.